The 26 T cell receptor beta chains listed next were all sequenced from one sample in a study of breast tumors, draining lymph nodes, adjacent tissues. Each CDR3 protein gets one entry after TCRdb re-called the multiplex PCR reads with MiXCR. This table holds about 89,000 distinct CDR3 sequences, roughly 28% found once. Breast cancer patients provided tissue from their axillary draining lymph nodes. The material sequenced was axillary lymph node tissue. The source is a female donor with breast cancer. Some clones in this sample may be carry-over from other donors' samples.

Comments on this clonotype: With a much larger clone just one base away, this may be a read error. V usage is TRBV27 and J usage is TRBJ1-6; no firm D call. The germline V gene encodes CDR1 MNHEY and CDR2 SMNVEV (reference sequence). Trimming took 10 bases from V and 11 from J, leaving 21 bases between them. This CDR3 is built from 14 residues. The CDR3 region is CATSEDGRNPPLHF. CDR3 DNA sequence: TGTGCCACGAGCGAAGACGGCCGAAATCCACCCCTCCACTTT.

At least ten counts were recorded for this clonotype. This chain joins TRBV27 and TRBJ2-3, with 9 bases that match TRBD1. From germline, CDR1 is MNHEY and CDR2 SMNVEV (reference sequence). The CDR3 length is 16 residues. V shed 2 bases, J shed 4 bases, and the junction held 7 bases outside the gene matches. For the CDR3, the DNA is TGTGCCAGCAGTTTACATTGGACAGGGGTTGCAGATACGCAGTATTTT. Its translation is CASSLHWTGVADTQYF.

This clonotype was seen many times. The rearrangement joins TRBV29-1 to TRBJ2-7; D uncertain. The V gene's germline CDR1 is SQVTM and CDR2 ANQGSEA. CDR3 length equals 12 residues. The V end was cut by 4 bases, the J end by 5 bases, with 12 bases between. The CDR3 DNA reads as TGCAGCGTTGTTTCCAGTGGACACGAGCAGTACTTC. Translated: CSVVSSGHEQYF.

This clonotype has a count of ten or more. V gene TRBV6-1 combines with J gene TRBJ2-7; D ambiguous. V was trimmed by 6 bases and J by 2 bases, leaving 17 bases between them. Germline V CDR1 and CDR2: MNHNS, SASEGT. The CDR3 extends over 15 amino acids. The CDR3 coding sequence is TGTGCCAGCAGGCCCGAGGCGAGCTTCGCCTACGAGCAGTACTTC. Translating gives CASRPEASFAYEQYF.

This clonotype has ten or more counts. The rearrangement joins TRBV11-2 to TRBJ1-4; D may be TRBD1 (5 bases). V was trimmed by 3 bases and J by 3 bases, leaving 8 bases between them. The CDR3 covers 14 residues. Germline V lookup: CDR1 SGHAT, CDR2 FQNNGV. CDR3 nucleotide sequence: TGTGCCAGCAGCTTTTACAGGTCTAATGAAAAACTGTTTTTT. Its protein is CASSFYRSNEKLFF.

As to this clonotype: A read error may be the cause here, since a much bigger clone is one base away. This chain joins TRBV28 and TRBJ2-5; D remains ambiguous. CDR3 size: 12 residues. Germline V gene data show CDR1 as MDHEN and CDR2 as SYDVKM. The V gene lost 11 bases and the J gene lost 4 bases, with 14 bases spanning the gap. The CDR3 reads CAGTIGSETQYF. The CDR3 bases are TGTGCCGGCACCATAGGGTCAGAGACCCAGTACTTC.

This clonotype has at least ten counts. The chain joins TRBV15 to TRBJ2-2; the D gene could be TRBD1 or TRBD2 (5 bases each). The CDR3 contains 16 residues. Germline values: CDR1 LNHNV, CDR2 YYDKDF (reference sequence). V shed 0 bases and J shed 7 bases, with 15 bases lying between them. The CDR3 protein is CATSRDRQNRDGELFF. The CDR3 DNA is TGTGCCACCAGCAGAGATCGACAGAACCGGGACGGGGAGCTGTTTTTT.

The gene calls are TRBV4-3 and TRBJ1-2; D not certain. The CDR3 runs to 16 residues. Germline V gives CDR1 LGHNA, CDR2 YSLEER. Trimming took off 7 bases at V and 1 base at J, with 19 bases between the two ends. The CDR3, as DNA: TGCGCCAGCACACCATCTCAAGGGAGACTTAACTATGGCTACACCTTC. Its protein is CASTPSQGRLNYGYTF.

In its sample, this clonotype was seen many times. This may arise from a read error, as a much more abundant clone is one base away. This rearrangement joins TRBV7-2 to TRBJ2-5; D call uncertain. This CDR3 comprises 14 residues. The germline CDR1 and CDR2 sequences are SGHTA and FQGNSA. Trimming stripped 1 base from V and 5 bases from J, with 11 bases between. The CDR3 region has the DNA TGTGCCAGCAGCTTAGTCGTCGGGCACGAGACCCAGTACTTC. Translated, it gives CASSLVVGHETQYF.

On this clonotype: A read error may be the cause here, since a much bigger clone is one base away. The conserved final phenylalanine or tryptophan is absent from the CDR3, which likely points to a read error. This chain links TRBV6-2 or TRBV6-3 with TRBJ2-5; 9 bases are a match to TRBD1. V lost 7 bases, J lost 2 bases, and 5 bases stayed unmatched. The V gene's germline CDR1 is MNHEY and CDR2 SVGEGT. The length of the CDR3 is 14 residues. This chain's CDR3 is CASTPGQGQETQYL. The CDR3, as DNA: TGTGCCAGCACACCGGGACAGGGACAAGAGACCCAGTACCTC.

This clonotype was seen ten or more times. The rearrangement uses TRBV5-1 and TRBJ2-1, with D possibly matching TRBD1 (6 bases). With 2 bases removed from V and 3 bases from J, the gap between germline ends came to 9 bases. Per germline, CDR1 SGHRS and CDR2 YFSETQ. This CDR3 comprises 14 residues. CDR3 loop: CASSLGRGYNEQFF. CDR3 nucleotide sequence: TGCGCCAGCAGCTTAGGCAGGGGCTACAATGAGCAGTTCTTC. The complete variable domain, with remaining parts taken from reference TRBV5-1 and TRBJ2-1, reads KAGVTQTPRYLIKTRGQQVTLSCSPISGHRSVSWYQQTPGQGLQFLFEYFSETQRNKGNFPGRFSGRQFSNSRSEMNVSTLELGDSALYLCASSLGRGYNEQFFGPGTRLTVL.

This clonotype was observed at least ten times. This sequence joins TRBV29-1 and TRBJ2-1; D uncertain. Trimming removed 1 base from V and 4 bases from J, with 8 bases in between. Germline CDR1 and CDR2: SQVTM and ANQGSEA. The CDR3 sequence is 13 residues long. The CDR3 DNA reads as TGCAGCGTTGAAGGGACGCCTTACAATGAGCAGTTCTTC. Amino acid sequence: CSVEGTPYNEQFF.

This clonotype came up many times. This chain joins TRBV7-9 and TRBJ1-4; D is unclear. This CDR3 has 15 amino acids. From germline, CDR1 is SEHNR and CDR2 FQNEAQ (reference sequence). The V end was cut by 1 base, the J end by 4 bases, with 10 bases between. This CDR3 is CASSLGPANNEKLFF. The DNA for the CDR3 is TGTGCCAGCAGCTTAGGGCCGGCCAATAATGAAAAACTGTTTTTT.

In this sample, this clonotype is medium-sized (0.01 to 0.1%). The gene calls are TRBV2 and TRBJ1-2, with D tentatively TRBD1 (6 bases). The CDR3 is 13 amino acids. Looked up from germline, CDR1 is SNHLY and CDR2 is FYNNEI. CDR3 sequence (DNA): TGTCTACAGGCGGGGGGCTTTCCACCGGGCTACACCTTC. This gives the protein CLQAGGFPPGYTF.

This clonotype was detected ten times or more. This chain uses TRBV19 with TRBJ1-3, with a weak D call TRBD1 (5 bases). The V gene lost 7 bases and the J gene lost 0 bases, with 13 bases spanning the gap. The germline CDR1 and CDR2 sequences are LNHDA and SQIVND (reference sequence). The CDR3 has 15 amino acids. The CDR3, as DNA: TGTGCCAGTAATTCAGGGATCGGCTCTGGAAACACCATATATTTT. The encoded protein is CASNSGIGSGNTIYF.

This clonotype was counted many times. The chain employs TRBV28 and TRBJ2-6; D is uncertain. V was cut by 7 bases and J by 0 bases, with 13 bases left in between. CDR1 MDHEN and CDR2 SYDVKM come from the germline V gene. This CDR3 comprises 16 residues. This CDR3 reads CASTGPWFSGANVLTF. The CDR3, as DNA: TGTGCCAGCACTGGGCCGTGGTTCTCTGGGGCCAACGTCCTGACTTTC.

There are many counts of this clonotype. This chain links TRBV7-9 with TRBJ1-2; TRBD1 aligns across 8 bases. V shed 5 bases and J 5 bases; nucleotides not matched to a gene: 10. The germline gives CDR1 SEHNR, CDR2 FQNEAQ (reference sequence). The CDR3 is made up of 15 amino acids. The CDR3 bases are TGTGCCAGCAGCGCTCGACGGGGACAGGAGTATGGCTACACCTTC. This sequence encodes CASSARRGQEYGYTF.

Concerning this clonotype itself: One end of the junction fails to match germline, which may point to a read error. V is TRBV10-3 and J is TRBJ2-7; D perhaps matches TRBD2 (5 bases). The CDR3 has 11 amino acids. Germline V gene lookup returns CDR1 ENHRY and CDR2 SYGVKD. CDR3 DNA: TGTGCCACCCGGAGGAACGACGAGCAGCACTTC. The encoded protein is CATRRNDEQHF.

The sample holds many counts of this clonotype. It may be a read error: a sequence one base away is much more abundant. The gene calls are TRBV20-1 and TRBJ1-2, with no clear D. The germline CDR1 and CDR2 sequences are DFQATT and SNEGSKA (reference sequence). The CDR3 has 12 residues. The CDR3 region is CSAREQNYGSTF. In DNA, the CDR3 is TGCAGTGCTAGAGAGCAGAACTATGGCTCCACCTTC.

This clonotype has ten or more counts. This chain joins TRBV28 and TRBJ2-6; unclear D gene. This CDR3 is built from 14 residues. V lost 2 bases to trimming and J lost 1 base, with 3 bases between them. CDR1 and CDR2 (germline): MDHEN, SYDVKM. The CDR3 DNA reads TGTGCCAGCAGTTTAAGGTCTGGGGCCAACGTCCTGACTTTC. It yields the protein CASSLRSGANVLTF.

This clonotype is a singleton in its sample. The chain recombines TRBV20-1 with TRBJ2-3; 10 bases are a match to TRBD2. Trimming removed 1 base from V and 4 bases from J; junction bases left unmatched: 17. The CDR3 has 19 amino acids. Per the germline V gene, CDR1 is DFQATT and CDR2 is SNEGSKA (reference sequence). The CDR3 DNA sequence: TGCAGTGCTAGAGTAGGGGGGACTCGACCAGCGGGGGGGGCAGATACGCAGTATTTT. This gives the protein CSARVGGTRPAGGADTQYF.

This clonotype was counted many times. The genes are TRBV9 and TRBJ2-1; 7 bases are shared with TRBD2. CDR1 and CDR2 (germline): SGDLS, YYNGEE. The CDR3 has 14 residues. Germline trimming cut 0 bases from V and 8 bases from J; bases unmatched to any gene: 5. The CDR3: CASSVEGGRDEQFF. The CDR3 nucleotides are TGTGCCAGCAGCGTAGAGGGAGGGCGGGATGAGCAGTTCTTC.

The chain couples TRBV11-2 to TRBJ2-1; 7 bases line up with TRBD2. The length of the CDR3 is 14 residues. V lost 6 bases to trimming and J lost 5 bases; unmatched junction nucleotides: 7. CDR1 and CDR2 (germline): SGHAT, FQNNGV. The CDR3 region has the DNA TGTGCCAGCAGAAATAGGACTAGTGACAATGAGCAGTTCTTC. This sequence encodes CASRNRTSDNEQFF.

This clonotype was observed many times. CDR3 DNA sequence: TGTGCCAGCAGCCCCCGGGACTTAGACAATGAGCAGTTCTTC. Its protein product is CASSPRDLDNEQFF. V is TRBV5-8 and J is TRBJ2-1, with D tentatively TRBD2 (6 bases). Trimming took 4 bases from V and 5 from J, leaving 13 bases between them. Germline V gene lookup returns CDR1 SGHTS and CDR2 YDEGEE. This CDR3 is 14 amino acids long.

In its sample, this clonotype was seen many times. V usage is TRBV20-1 and J usage is TRBJ2-7, with D unresolved. CDR3 length: 13 amino acids. CDR1 is DFQATT and CDR2 is SNEGSKA in the germline V gene (reference sequence). Trimming took off 6 bases at V and 2 bases at J, with 14 bases between the two ends. The CDR3 DNA reads as TGCAGTGCCAAACTCGCGACCACCTACGAGCAGTACTTC. Its translation: CSAKLATTYEQYF.

In the case of this clonotype: One end of the junction varies from germline; a read error may be responsible. The chain recombines TRBV10-3 with TRBJ2-6; D possibly matches TRBD1 or TRBD2 (6 bases each). The length of the CDR3 is 12 residues. The V gene's germline CDR1 is ENHRY and CDR2 SYGVKD. The CDR3 loop reads CASTEGGRTEAF. The DNA for the CDR3 is TGTGCCAGCACCGAGGGGGGCCGTACTGAAGCTTTC.